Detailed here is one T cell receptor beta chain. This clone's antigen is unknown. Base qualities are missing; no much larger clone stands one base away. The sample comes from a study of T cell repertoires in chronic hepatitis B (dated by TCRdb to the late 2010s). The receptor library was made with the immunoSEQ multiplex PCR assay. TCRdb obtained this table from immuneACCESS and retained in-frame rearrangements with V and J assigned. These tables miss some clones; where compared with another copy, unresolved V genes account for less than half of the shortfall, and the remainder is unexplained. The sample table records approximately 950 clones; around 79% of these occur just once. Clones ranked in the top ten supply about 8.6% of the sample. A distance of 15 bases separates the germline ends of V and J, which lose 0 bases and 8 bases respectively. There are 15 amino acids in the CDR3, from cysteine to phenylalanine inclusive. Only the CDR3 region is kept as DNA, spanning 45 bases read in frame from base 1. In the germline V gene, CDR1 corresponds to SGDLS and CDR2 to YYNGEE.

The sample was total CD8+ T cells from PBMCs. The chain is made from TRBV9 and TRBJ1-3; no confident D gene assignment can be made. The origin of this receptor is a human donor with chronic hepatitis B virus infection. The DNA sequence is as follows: TGTGCCAGCAGCGTAGAAGGGTACCCCGGGGACACCATATATTTT. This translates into CASSVEGYPGDTIYF.